These 8 T cell receptor beta chains were sequenced from one sample in a study of cytomegalovirus exposure and HLA in healthy donors. Both 60 Vbeta primers and 13 Jbeta primers went into the PCR. Generated by immunoSEQ multiplex PCR, the TCRdb table keeps only in-frame clones and is missing some. The sample has about 200,000 clones; about two thirds are singletons. The source material was PBMCs. These receptors were obtained from a man aged 35-49 years in good health and CMV-seropositive.

The chain has TRBV6-4 and TRBJ2-2; D unresolved. Germline assignment: CDR1 MRHNA and CDR2 SNTAGT. Between the trimmed V and J ends, which lost 2 bases and 1 base, there was a span of 8 bases. This CDR3 is 15 amino acids long. The DNA for the CDR3 is TGTGCCAGCAGTGACCCATCCAGGAACACCGGGGAGCTGTTTTTT. This encodes CASSDPSRNTGELFF.

The chain recombines TRBV4-1 with TRBJ1-5; D gene unclear. The CDR3 length is 16 residues. V was clipped by 0 bases and J by 1 base, with 10 bases between them. Per the germline V gene, CDR1 is MGHRA and CDR2 is YSYEKL. CDR3: CASSQDFRGSNQPQHF. CDR3 DNA: TGCGCCAGCAGCCAAGATTTCCGAGGAAGCAATCAGCCCCAGCATTTT.

The genes are TRBV5-1 and TRBJ2-1; 16 positions match TRBD2. The trim removed 0 bases at V and 4 bases at J, leaving 13 bases unmatched. Germline CDR1 and CDR2: SGHRS and YFSETQ. The CDR3 spans 21 residues. CDR3 DNA: TGCGCCAGCAGCTTGGGTAGCGGTTCGGGACTAGCGGGGGGGCCGTACAATGAGCAGTTCTTC. Its protein product is CASSLGSGSGLAGGPYNEQFF.

This clone was counted between two and nine times. The CDR3 region has the DNA TGTGCCAGCAGTTTGGCAGGCCTCGCCTACGAGCAGTACTTC. Translated: CASSLAGLAYEQYF. The chain recombines TRBV28 with TRBJ2-7; D gene ambiguous. With 3 bases removed from V and 2 bases from J, the gap between germline ends came to 11 bases. Germline V gives CDR1 MDHEN, CDR2 SYDVKM. The CDR3 runs to 14 residues.

This clone appeared a single time. The V gene is TRBV9, the J gene TRBJ1-4; D is undetermined. Germline CDR1 and CDR2: SGDLS and YYNGEE. The CDR3 extends over 15 amino acids. V shed 4 bases and J shed 5 bases, with 15 bases lying between them. The CDR3 reads CASSPNMAGNEKLFF. The CDR3 region has the DNA TGTGCCAGCAGCCCTAACATGGCGGGCAATGAAAAACTGTTTTTT.

V is TRBV7-6 and J is TRBJ1-4; TRBD1 matches at 7 bases. The CDR3 covers 12 residues. The V and J ends lost 5 bases and 12 bases, in that order; junction bases with no gene match: 6. CDR1 and CDR2 from the germline V gene are SGHVS and FNYEAQ. CDR3 region: CASSPTDRELFF. As DNA, the CDR3 is TGTGCCAGCAGCCCCACTGACAGGGAACTGTTTTTT.

The V gene is TRBV4-1, the J gene TRBJ2-5; TRBD2 matches 8 bases. With 0 bases clipped from V and 2 bases from J, the junction kept 8 bases outside the gene matches. Germline CDR1 MGHRA, CDR2 YSYEKL. CDR3 length: 17 amino acids. The CDR3 coding sequence is TGCGCCAGCAGCCAAGATCCCCTAGCGGGCCTTCAAGAGACCCAGTACTTC. Its protein product is CASSQDPLAGLQETQYF.

The rearrangement uses TRBV27 and TRBJ2-3; the match to TRBD2 covers 11 bases. After removal of 5 bases from V and 11 bases from J, the junction contained 18 bases not matched to a gene. From germline, CDR1 is MNHEY and CDR2 SMNVEV (reference sequence). The CDR3 is 17 amino acids. The CDR3 nucleotides are TGTGCCAGCAGTACACTCCGTAGCGGGGGGGCCACTTATATGCAGTATTTT. Amino acids: CASSTLRSGGATYMQYF.